This TCR beta chain was sequenced in a study of blood T cell repertoires in COVID-19. Background on the study: In each case, the material was cDNA or gDNA derived from T cells, B-cell-depleted T cells, or PBMCs.

The method was immunoSEQ multiplex PCR; TCRdb's version includes in-frame clones alone and lacks a portion of them. The profile shows around 210,000 clones, roughly 90% of them singletons. The germline V gene encodes CDR1 SGHTA and CDR2 FQGNSA. J gave up 5 bases and V 4 bases, and 3 bases lay outside the gene matches. The CDR3 has 14 residues. This clonotype was obtained from a woman between 18 and 29 years old who had recovered from COVID-19. Input material: PBMCs or T cells enriched from blood (not recorded which). The chain employs TRBV7-2 and TRBJ2-1; TRBD1 matches 9 bases. This CDR3 is CASSWDRVNNEQFF. As DNA, the CDR3 is TGTGCCAGCAGCTGGGACAGGGTAAACAATGAGCAGTTCTTC. Combining the CDR3 with reference TRBV7-2 and TRBJ2-1 gives the whole variable domain GAGVSQSPSNKVTEKGKDVELRCDPISGHTALYWYRQSLGQGLEFLIYFQGNSAPDKSGLPSDRFSAERTGGSVSTLTIQRTQQEDSAVYLCASSWDRVNNEQFFGPGTRLTVL.